The following is a T cell receptor (beta chain) sequence with its context. Its antigen is still unknown. Base quality data are lacking; no much larger clone is found one base away. The entry originates in a study of shared clonotypes between healthy human individuals (dated by TCRdb to the early 2020s). Regarding the study in general: A couple of women and a few men aged 18 to 49 years were included in the cohort. Per donor, three plates each were used for CD4 naive and CD4 memory, two for CD8 naive, and one for CD8 memory. To estimate repertoire size and how much clonotypes are shared between individuals, the study performed deep sequencing of blood TCR repertoires from roughly five healthy adults. To increase sequencing depth and limit assay-specific biases, different laboratories used diverse techniques to prepare libraries and sequence TCR repertoires. Per donor, leukapheresis produced somewhere between about 0.8 and 9 billion PBMCs. What the authors observed across the whole study: Pairwise subsampling led to the expectation that sequencing depth would affect the degree of clonotype sharing among donors. Clonotypes shared by all four sorted-subset donors showed higher generation probabilities than non-shared clonotypes. The genetic and exposure-history diversity represented was limited by the small number of donors. Even with the large sequencing depth, rarefaction of the sorted-subset datasets indicated that sequencing was incomplete. Sampling was limited to blood, and TCR repertoires in tissue likely differ from TCR repertoires in blood. Across a handful of donors, 4.5% to 6.5% of naive CD4, 3% to 4% of naive CD8, under 2.5% of memory CD4, and approximately 0.42% of memory CD8 clonotypes were shared. Larger estimated clonotype richness was generally found for naive subsets than for memory subsets.

The CDR3, from cysteine to phenylalanine, totals 15 residues. The DNA shown is the 45-base CDR3, in frame from base 1. In the germline V gene (reference sequence), CDR1 corresponds to SEHNR and CDR2 to FQNEAQ. The V end gives up 5 bases and the J end 4 bases, leaving 10 bases in the junction not matched to a gene. Using the deep immunoSEQ assay, TCR CDR3 regions were amplified from genomic DNA by multiplex PCR. Extracted genomic DNA from each cell subset was spread evenly across all wells of several immunoSEQ 96-well plates, with each plate serving as a replicate. For sorted subsets, roughly 0.2 ug genomic DNA, equal to some 28,000 T cell genomes, was loaded into each replicate PCR. The purified libraries were quantified using a Qubit 3.0 fluorometer, sized with a Bioanalyzer 2100, and then quantified again using the KAPA Library Quantification kit. Every immunoSEQ 96-well plate was sequenced on a separate single-read 150-cycle Illumina NextSeq 550 flow cell. The published analysis was carried out like this. The immunoSEQ output contained only junctional sequences without quality scores, so filtering could not match that applied to full-length reads. To assign V/J genes and CDR3, sequences were annotated using PyIR, a Python wrapper for IgBLAST v1.9, with IMGT germline references. Reads with weak V/J assignments (E-value above 1e-6), missing CDR3, stop codons, out-of-frame junctions, or ambiguous translated residues were removed. A V3J clonotype was defined by an identical inferred V gene, J gene, and CDR3 amino acid sequence. Percentage overlap between repertoires was calculated by dividing the number of shared unique clonotypes by the size of the smaller repertoire. Repertoire richness was assessed with RTK rarefaction, the Chao1 estimator, and Recon v2.1 estimates of unobserved clonotypes. Generation probabilities were computed with OLGA for all TCRbeta clonotypes obtained by the gDNA method from a handful of donors. Sourced from immuneACCESS, this table was stored by TCRdb with only in-frame sequences that have V and J called. A share of the clones is absent; for the studies checked, an unresolved V gene accounts for under half, and the remainder has no known explanation. The DNA was the basis for D and trimming; V, J and clone size are from that table. The sample data list 1.5 million to 2.5 million clones, and about 95% of these were observed just once. Of the sample, 1% to 1.5% falls within the top ten clones.

CD8 naive samples consisted of CD45RO-negative cells that were positively selected for CCR7, yielding a CD45RA+CCR7+ population without TemRA cells. Donors were healthy HIV-negative adults with no recently reported acute infections or vaccinations. Every donor was a Caucasian adult living in Nashville, Tennessee, USA. Blood was obtained by leukapheresis, after which PBMCs were separated by Ficoll-Histopaque density gradient centrifugation and cryopreserved in liquid nitrogen vapor phase. Analytical flow cytometry was used to check the purity and quantity of every magnetically sorted T cell population. Genomic DNA was isolated from every sorted fraction and measured by UV absorbance on a Nanodrop 2000c.

Specimen: naive CD8+ T cells sorted from blood. The label giving this sample's cell subset or site can be read as: CD45RA+CCR7+. The origin of this receptor is a young man in good health. The V and J segments used are TRBV7-9 and TRBJ2-7; 8 bases in the junction line up with TRBD2. The CDR3 protein sequence reads: CASSPPGGGAYEQYF. The DNA sequence follows: TGTGCCAGCAGCCCCCCGGGGGGGGGCGCGTACGAGCAGTACTTC.